The clone carrying this T cell receptor (beta chain) was found many times. What it binds is not known. These data are taken from a study of metastatic and nonmetastatic thyroid tumors. At the level of the study: Thyroid patients, malignant and benign, had repertoires compared across blood and tumor or nodule tissue.

The CDR3 extends over 13 amino acids. Germline V gives CDR1 DFQATT, CDR2 SNEGSKA (reference sequence). Whole-study findings and limits: The study reportedly found significantly higher TCR beta diversity in malignant thyroid tumors than benign nodules, in blood and tumor.

Authors' methods: CDR3 differences across clinicopathological groups were used to build a distant-metastasis classifier for papillary thyroid cancer. TCRdb re-analyzed the PCR reads through MiXCR. The V and J calls follow TCRdb's processing rather than the paper's. The table records about 92,000 clones, about 15% of them present only once. Patients had received no treatment of any kind before thyroid surgery. This clonotype originated in a female donor with papillary thyroid cancer or a benign thyroid nodule (not recorded which). Some clones in this sample may be carry-over from other donors' samples. The V and J genes are TRBV20-1 and TRBJ1-1; 8 nucleotides line up with TRBD1. Sample: blood. CDR3 in amino acids: CSTLQGGTTEAFF. In nucleotides, the CDR3 is TGCAGCACACTACAGGGGGGGACCACTGAAGCTTTCTTT.